Listed here are 14 T cell receptor beta chains from one sample, sequenced in a study of blood T cell repertoires in COVID-19. The assay was immunoSEQ multiplex PCR, and TCRdb's table has in-frame clones only and misses some. Here the sample spans some 130,000 clones, around four fifths being singletons. The sample was peripheral blood. The receptors shown here come from a man aged 80 or over with acute or convalescent COVID-19.

The V gene is TRBV19, the J gene TRBJ1-5, with a possible D match to TRBD1 (5 bases). The CDR3 is made up of 15 amino acids. CDR1 is LNHDA, CDR2 SQIVND, per germline (reference sequence). V lost 0 bases and J lost 9, with 15 bases in between. The CDR3 region is CASSIDLRGDSPQHF. CDR3 in DNA: TGTGCCAGTAGTATAGATCTAAGGGGCGATTCGCCCCAGCATTTT.

The chain has TRBV5-1 and TRBJ2-2, with D tentatively TRBD1 (6 bases). V lost 0 bases and J 1 base, leaving 10 bases between the germline ends. Germline assignment: CDR1 SGHRS and CDR2 YFSETQ. This CDR3 comprises 16 residues. As DNA, the CDR3 is TGCGCCAGCAGCTTGGCCCCACAGGGGAACACCGGGGAGCTGTTTTTT. Its protein product is CASSLAPQGNTGELFF.

The chain recombines TRBV3-1 (or the pseudogene TRBV3-2) with TRBJ2-2; D is unclear. The germline CDR1 and CDR2 sequences are LGHDT and YNNKEL (reference sequence). V was trimmed by 3 bases and J by 0 bases, leaving 8 bases between them. The CDR3 runs to 15 residues. The DNA for the CDR3 is TGTGCCAGCAGCCAGCCACACACGAACACCGGGGAGCTGTTTTTT. Amino acid sequence: CASSQPHTNTGELFF.

The V and J genes are TRBV12-3 or TRBV12-4 and TRBJ1-1; no clear D. V shed 1 base and J shed 1 base, with 4 bases lying between them. This CDR3 region has 13 residues. The CDR3 sequence: CASSLDGNTEAFF. The CDR3 bases are TGTGCCAGCAGTTTAGACGGGAACACTGAAGCTTTCTTT.

With respect to this clone: Other DNA sequences in this specimen translate into the identical CDR3. The V gene is TRBV11-2, the J gene TRBJ1-3; D gene unclear. CDR3 length equals 14 residues. The germline gives CDR1 SGHAT, CDR2 FQNNGV. V lost 5 bases and J 1 base, leaving 9 bases between the germline ends. The CDR3 is CASSPRGSGNTIYF. In nucleotides, the CDR3 is TGTGCCAGCAGCCCCCGCGGGTCTGGAAACACCATATATTTT. The variable domain in full, completed from reference TRBV11-2 and TRBJ1-3, reads EAGVAQSPRYKIIEKRQSVAFWCNPISGHATLYWYQQILGQGPKLLIQFQNNGVVDDSQLPKDRFSAERLKGVDSTLKIQPAKLEDSAVYLCASSPRGSGNTIYFGEGSWLTVV.

The J gene is TRBJ2-5, the V gene TRBV5-1; 9 bases line up with TRBD1. The CDR3 length is 15 residues. Germline CDR1 is SGHRS and CDR2 is YFSETQ. V shed 0 bases, J shed 1 base, and the junction held 1 base outside the gene matches. This CDR3 is CASSLGTGAQETQYF. CDR3 in DNA: TGCGCCAGCAGCTTGGGGACAGGGGCCCAAGAGACCCAGTACTTC.

The chain combines TRBV11-2 with TRBJ1-2, with TRBD1 matching over 9 bases. CDR1 SGHAT and CDR2 FQNNGV come from the germline V gene. The CDR3 spans 15 residues. The trim removed 5 bases at V and 4 bases at J, leaving 8 bases unmatched. Here the CDR3 reads CASSRRRTGAYGYTF. The CDR3 region has the DNA TGTGCCAGCAGCCGCCGAAGGACAGGGGCCTATGGCTACACCTTC.

The chain links TRBV18 to TRBJ2-2, with 7 bases fitting TRBD1. V lost 1 base and J lost 0; bases outside the gene matches: 2. Germline V gene sequence: CDR1 KGHSH, CDR2 LQKENI. This CDR3 is 16 amino acids long. CDR3 in amino acids: CASSPQGAANTGELFF. DNA for the CDR3: TGTGCCAGCTCACCACAGGGGGCGGCGAACACCGGGGAGCTGTTTTTT.

The chain recombines TRBV29-1 with TRBJ1-2; 7 positions match TRBD1. The CDR3 has 14 amino acids. V lost 7 bases and J lost 2; bases outside the gene matches: 10. CDR1 and CDR2 from the germline V gene are SQVTM and ANQGSEA. The CDR3 here is CSAPEGGANYGYTF. CDR3 sequence (DNA): TGCAGCGCTCCGGAAGGGGGCGCCAACTATGGCTACACCTTC.

The chain recombines TRBV7-2 with TRBJ2-7, with a weak D call TRBD2 (6 bases). CDR1 is SGHTA, CDR2 FQGNSA, per germline. This CDR3 comprises 13 residues. Between the trimmed V and J ends, which lost 5 bases and 5 bases, there was a span of 13 bases. DNA for the CDR3: TGTGCCAGCAGCATGGGACTTAGAGACGAGCAGTACTTC. This codes for CASSMGLRDEQYF.

The rearrangement links TRBV19 to TRBJ1-5; possibly TRBD1 for D (5 bases). Per the germline V gene, CDR1 is LNHDA and CDR2 is SQIVND (reference sequence). V was clipped by 2 bases and J by 11 bases, with 19 bases between them. The CDR3 contains 15 residues. The DNA of the CDR3 is TGTGCCAGTAGTATATCGGGGACGGGGGAGGTGGCCCAGCATTTT. Translation: CASSISGTGEVAQHF.

This chain uses TRBV2 with TRBJ1-1, with a possible D match to TRBD1 (6 bases). With 2 bases removed from V and 1 base from J, the gap between germline ends came to 14 bases. The germline V gene has CDR1 SNHLY and CDR2 FYNNEI. This CDR3 has 16 amino acids. The DNA for the CDR3 is TGTGCCAGCAGTGAATCTAGGACAGAACCGAACACTGAAGCTTTCTTT. Its translation: CASSESRTEPNTEAFF.

The chain recombines TRBV5-4 with TRBJ2-2, with TRBD2 identical over 9 bases. After removal of 0 bases from V and 4 bases from J, the junction contained 7 bases not matched to a gene. CDR1 and CDR2 from the germline V gene are SGHNT and YYREEE (reference sequence). The CDR3 totals 17 residues. The CDR3, as DNA: TGTGCCAGCAGCTTGGCCGCGGGGGGGCCGGTCACCGGGGAGCTGTTTTTT. Translation gives CASSLAAGGPVTGELFF.

This clone was seen once. This rearrangement joins TRBV5-1 to TRBJ2-1; 8 bases are a match to TRBD1. The CDR3 covers 14 residues. J was trimmed by 6 bases and V by 4 bases; bases with no gene match: 6. The germline V gene has CDR1 SGHRS and CDR2 YFSETQ. The CDR3 nucleotides read TGCGCCAGCAGCGAAGCTGACAGGGGCAATGAGCAGTTCTTC. Protein product: CASSEADRGNEQFF.